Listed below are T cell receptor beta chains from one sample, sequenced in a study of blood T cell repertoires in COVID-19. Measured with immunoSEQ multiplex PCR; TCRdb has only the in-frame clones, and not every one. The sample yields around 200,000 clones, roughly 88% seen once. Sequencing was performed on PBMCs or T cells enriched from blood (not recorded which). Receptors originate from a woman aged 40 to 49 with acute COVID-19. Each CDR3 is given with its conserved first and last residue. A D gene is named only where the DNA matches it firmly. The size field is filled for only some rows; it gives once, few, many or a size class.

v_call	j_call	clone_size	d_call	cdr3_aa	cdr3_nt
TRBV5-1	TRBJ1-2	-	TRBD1	CASSLEGQLYGYTF	TGCGCCAGCAGCTTGGAGGGACAGCTCTATGGCTACACCTTC
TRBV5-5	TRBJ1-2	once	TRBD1	CASSPLVVQGIESTNYGYTF	TGTGCCAGCAGCCCTCTGGTCGTACAGGGGATAGAATCCACTAACTATGGCTACACCTTC
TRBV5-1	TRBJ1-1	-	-	CASSLAPTDTEAFF	TGCGCCAGCAGCTTGGCCCCAACGGACACTGAAGCTTTCTTT
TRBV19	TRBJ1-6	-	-	CASSMQNAPLHF	TGTGCCAGTAGTATGCAGAACGCACCCCTCCACTTT
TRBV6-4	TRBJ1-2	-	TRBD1	CASAGDRGYGYTF	TGTGCCAGCGCAGGGGACAGGGGCTATGGCTACACCTTC
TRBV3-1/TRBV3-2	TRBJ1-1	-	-	CASSFGGGTEAFF	TGTGCCAGCAGCTTTGGGGGGGGCACTGAAGCTTTCTTT
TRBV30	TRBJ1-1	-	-	CAWRKGSQGRAFF	TGTGCCTGGAGAAAGGGATCCCAGGGGAGAGCTTTCTTT
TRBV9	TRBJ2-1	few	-	CASSVDGQYNEQFF	TGTGCCAGCAGCGTAGATGGACAGTACAATGAGCAGTTCTTC
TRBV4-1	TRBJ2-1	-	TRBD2	CASSQYGEGSAYNEQFF	TGCGCCAGCAGCCAGTACGGGGAGGGGTCGGCCTACAATGAGCAGTTCTTC
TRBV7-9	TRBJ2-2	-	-	CASSTGQPTGELFF	TGTGCCAGCAGCACCGGACAGCCCACCGGGGAGCTGTTTTTT
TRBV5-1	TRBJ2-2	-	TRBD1	CASSTGQALNTGELFF	TGCGCCAGCAGCACCGGACAGGCTCTGAACACCGGGGAGCTGTTTTTT
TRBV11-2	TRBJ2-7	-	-	CASRDYYEQYF	TGTGCCAGCAGGGACTACTACGAGCAGTACTTC
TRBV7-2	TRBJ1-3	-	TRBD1	CASSFVFGQGGNPGNTIYF	TGTGCCAGCAGCTTTGTGTTCGGACAGGGAGGAAACCCTGGAAACACCATATATTTT
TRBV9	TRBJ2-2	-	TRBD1	CASLGQGANTGELFF	TGTGCCAGCCTCGGACAGGGGGCAAACACCGGGGAGCTGTTTTTT
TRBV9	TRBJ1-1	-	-	CASTPRLDTEAFF	TGTGCCAGCACCCCGCGGCTGGACACTGAAGCTTTCTTT
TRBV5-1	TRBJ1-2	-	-	CASSLDGGSNYGYTF	TGCGCCAGCAGCTTGGATGGCGGTTCAAACTATGGCTACACCTTC
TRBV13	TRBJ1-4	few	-	CASSSGSPGSEKLFF	TGTGCCAGCAGCTCCGGGAGCCCGGGAAGTGAAAAACTGTTTTTT
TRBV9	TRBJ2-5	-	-	CASSVEQGNRGTQYF	TGTGCCAGCAGCGTAGAACAGGGTAACCGTGGGACCCAGTACTTC
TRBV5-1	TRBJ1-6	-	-	CASSLQVQGGIRALHF	TGCGCCAGCAGCTTGCAGGTCCAGGGAGGAATTCGGGCCCTCCACTTT
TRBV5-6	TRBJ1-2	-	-	CASSRNSLGGLPSNYGYTF	TGTGCCAGCAGCCGAAATAGCCTAGGGGGTCTACCCTCTAACTATGGCTACACCTTC
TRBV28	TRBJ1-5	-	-	CASSSGDQPQHF	TGTGCCAGCAGTAGCGGGGATCAGCCCCAGCATTTT
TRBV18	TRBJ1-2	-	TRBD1	CASSPDREHGYTF	TGTGCCAGCTCTCCTGACAGGGAGCATGGCTACACCTTC
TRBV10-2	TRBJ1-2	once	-	CASSAGALSTGQYGYTF	TGCGCCAGCAGCGCAGGGGCCCTTTCCACGGGGCAGTATGGCTACACCTTC
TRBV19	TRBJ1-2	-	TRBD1	CASSPGQQNYGYTF	TGTGCCAGTAGTCCGGGACAGCAGAATTATGGCTACACCTTC